Sequencing of this T cell receptor beta chain was carried out in a study of T cell repertoires in ileal Crohn's disease. Study information: At surgery, under 40% of patients smoked, with median disease duration 7.9 years.

Included were adult ileal or ileocolonic Crohn's patients indicated for ileocolonic resection. The CDR3 length is 16 residues. Trimming took 0 bases from V and 3 from J, leaving 14 bases between them. CDR1 WNHNN and CDR2 SYGVQD come from the germline V gene (reference sequence). Per sample, roughly 500 nanograms of biopsy DNA were TCRB immunosequenced. Sequencing was performed with immunoSEQ multiplex PCR; in TCRdb, only in-frame clones are kept and a portion is missing. Of approximately 12,000 clones listed, over 60% were seen once; the top ten hold around 4.2%. This clone was recorded once. Antigen specificity is unknown. General observations from the study: Compared with non-smokers, active smokers at surgery showed more clonal expansions.

Sequencing was carried out using ileal tissue. The chain employs TRBV10-1 and TRBJ1-2, with unresolved D. This TCR was sampled from an adult with Crohn's disease. CDR3: CASSESNRPAYYGYTF. The CDR3 nucleotides read TGCGCCAGCAGTGAGTCAAACAGACCGGCCTACTATGGCTACACCTTC.